A single sample gave rise to the 23 T cell receptor beta chains below, sequenced in a study of blood T cells in healthy people across ages (dated by TCRdb to the mid-2010s). The method was 5' RACE. TCRdb shows the sequencer as Illumina HiSeq 2500. A second 7 to 11 cycle PCR used a sample-barcoded 5' primer and a J-beta primer mix. TCRdb reprocessing: public reads trimmed at Q25 with fastp, clones called with MiXCR, in-frame beta chains kept. Duplicate CDR3 protein sequences are folded into a single record with the most common DNA and genes. For this sample there are 550,000 to 800,000 distinct CDR3 sequences; around 32% appear just once. The top ten clonotypes cover approximately 15% of the sample. The sample comprised blood. The source is a woman aged 80 or older in good health. Donor details come from another sample of the same person, matched by shared clones.

The chain is built from TRBV5-6 and TRBJ2-3; D not resolved. Germline V lookup: CDR1 SGHDT, CDR2 YYEEEE. The ends were cut back, 0 bases at V and 8 bases at J, with 13 bases in the middle. This CDR3 spans 14 amino acids. CDR3 amino acids: CASSLGGRKGTQYF. The CDR3 DNA is TGTGCCAGCAGCTTGGGTGGCCGTAAGGGTACGCAGTATTTT.

The sample holds many counts of this clonotype. V gene TRBV7-2 combines with J gene TRBJ1-2, with 12 bases fitting TRBD1. Germline lookup yields CDR1 SGHTA and CDR2 FQGNSA. This CDR3 comprises 17 residues. J lost 7 bases, V lost 6 bases, and 15 bases had no gene match. The CDR3: CASSTDFTGTGGSGYTF. Here the CDR3 DNA reads TGTGCCAGCAGTACTGATTTTACCGGGACAGGGGGCTCTGGCTACACCTTC. The complete variable domain, with remaining parts taken from reference TRBV7-2 and TRBJ1-2, reads GAGVSQSPSNKVTEKGKDVELRCDPISGHTALYWYRQSLGQGLEFLIYFQGNSAPDKSGLPSDRFSAERTGGSVSTLTIQRTQQEDSAVYLCASSTDFTGTGGSGYTFGSGTRLTVV.

This chain joins TRBV5-1 and TRBJ1-1, with TRBD1 as a possible D gene (6 bases). CDR3 size: 14 residues. Germline V lookup: CDR1 SGHRS, CDR2 YFSETQ. The V end lost 2 bases, the J end lost 4 bases, and 12 bases lay between the germline ends. The CDR3 DNA reads as TGCGCCAGCAGCTTTAAAGGGGGTGTCACTGAAGCTTTCTTT. Encoded protein: CASSFKGGVTEAFF.

This clonotype was seen repeatedly, ten times or more. The chain carries TRBV9 and TRBJ1-4; D remains ambiguous. The CDR3 sequence is 15 residues long. Looked up from germline, CDR1 is SGDLS and CDR2 is YYNGEE. V was shortened by 0 bases and J by 4 bases, with 10 bases between the two germline ends. This CDR3 reads CASSVAPGGNEKLFF. In nucleotides, the CDR3 is TGTGCCAGCAGCGTAGCGCCGGGCGGTAATGAAAAACTGTTTTTT. The full variable domain, in which reference TRBV9 and TRBJ1-4 provide the parts outside the CDR3, is DSGVTQTPKHLITATGQRVTLRCSPRSGDLSVYWYQQSLDQGLQFLIQYYNGEERAKGNILERFSAQQFPDLHSELNLSSLELGDSALYFCASSVAPGGNEKLFFGSGTQLSVL.

This clonotype was seen a few times. The germline gene is not matched at one end of the junction; a read error may be the cause. J is TRBJ2-3 and V is TRBV15, with D maybe TRBD2 (5 bases). CDR3 length: 15 residues. The germline V gene encodes CDR1 LNHNV and CDR2 YYDKDF (reference sequence). This chain's CDR3 is CATSRRRGSTDAQYF. The CDR3 coding sequence is TGTGCCACCAGCAGACGCCGGGGTAGCACAGATGCGCAGTATTTT.

This clonotype was seen many times. CDR3 nucleotides: TGTGCCAGCAGCTTATATGGGGGGCGGAGGGATGAGCAGTTCTTC. Translation gives CASSLYGGRRDEQFF. The genes are TRBV7-3 and TRBJ2-1, with D perhaps being TRBD1 or TRBD2 (6 bases each). Germline V lookup: CDR1 SGHTA, CDR2 FQGTGA. V lost 2 bases and J 8 bases, leaving 16 bases between the germline ends. CDR3 length: 15 amino acids.

This rearrangement joins TRBV20-1 to TRBJ1-1; perhaps TRBD1 as D (5 bases). Germline CDR1 is DFQATT and CDR2 is SNEGSKA (reference sequence). The CDR3 sequence is 11 residues long. With 3 bases removed from V and 11 bases from J, the gap between germline ends came to 13 bases. CDR3 nucleotides: TGCAGTGCTAGGATTCAGGGCCCGGCTTTCTTT. Amino acid sequence: CSARIQGPAFF.

On this clonotype: This may stem from a read error, because a much larger clone lies one nucleotide away. The chain carries TRBV6-6 and TRBJ2-3, with D tentatively TRBD2 (9 bases). The CDR3 runs to 16 residues. CDR1 and CDR2 (germline): MNHNY, SVGAGI (reference sequence). The CDR3 nucleotides read TGTGCCAGCAGTTACGAGGCGGCGGGGGGGACAGGTACGCAGTATTTT. Translating it yields CASSYEAAGGTGTQYF.

Ten or more counts support this clonotype. V is TRBV9 and J is TRBJ1-2, with D maybe TRBD1 (5 bases). Trimming took off 1 base at V and 6 bases at J, with 13 bases between the two ends. The CDR3 has 14 amino acids. CDR1 SGDLS and CDR2 YYNGEE come from the germline V gene. CDR3 sequence reads: CASSVQQGPHGYTF. The CDR3 DNA follows: TGTGCCAGCAGCGTACAGCAGGGCCCCCATGGCTACACCTTC. The full variable domain, its missing parts supplied by reference TRBV9 and TRBJ1-2, is DSGVTQTPKHLITATGQRVTLRCSPRSGDLSVYWYQQSLDQGLQFLIQYYNGEERAKGNILERFSAQQFPDLHSELNLSSLELGDSALYFCASSVQQGPHGYTFGSGTRLTVV.

The chain is built from TRBV5-1 and TRBJ2-3; 8 bases match TRBD1. The CDR3 length is 14 residues. V lost 2 bases and J lost 4; bases outside the gene matches: 3. CDR1 and CDR2 (germline): SGHRS, YFSETQ. The CDR3 DNA reads as TGCGCCAGCAGCTTCCCAGGGGGCTCAGATACGCAGTATTTT. It is translated as CASSFPGGSDTQYF.

The sample holds a few counts of this clonotype. The V call is TRBV28, the J call TRBJ2-3; 11 bases line up with TRBD2. The CDR3 extends over 15 amino acids. V gave up 4 bases and J gave up 1 base; unmatched junction bases: 1. Germline values: CDR1 MDHEN, CDR2 SYDVKM. This CDR3 reads CASSWGLAGTDTQYF. CDR3 DNA: TGTGCCAGCAGTTGGGGACTAGCGGGCACAGATACGCAGTATTTT. The whole variable domain, remainder taken from reference TRBV28 and TRBJ2-3, is DVKVTQSSRYLVKRTGEKVFLECVQDMDHENMFWYRQDPGLGLRLIYFSYDVKMKEKGDIPEGYSVSREKKERFSLILESASTNQTSMYLCASSWGLAGTDTQYFGPGTRLTVL.

Concerning this clonotype: One base away lies a much larger clone, so this may be a sequencing read error. The chain joins TRBV29-1 to TRBJ2-1; weak D call: TRBD1 (6 bases). The CDR3 covers 13 residues. The V end lost 7 bases, the J end lost 9 bases, and 19 bases lay between the germline ends. Germline V gene lookup returns CDR1 SQVTM and CDR2 ANQGSEA. The CDR3 DNA reads TGCAGCGCCGAGGGGCGAGCGACAGGTGAGCAGTTCTTC. Protein: CSAEGRATGEQFF.

In the case of this clonotype: It may be a read error: a sequence one base away is much more abundant. The chain combines TRBV6-2 or TRBV6-3 with TRBJ2-5; TRBD2 is a possible D gene (6 bases). Near its end, the DNA agrees better with TRBJ2-1, so the J call may be wrong. The CDR3 contains 18 residues. Germline V gene sequence: CDR1 MNHEY, CDR2 SVGEGT. CDR3 amino acids: CASFNVRRGYQYQETQFF. As DNA, the CDR3 is TGTGCCAGCTTTAACGTCCGGAGGGGTTATCAGTACCAAGAGACCCAGTTCTTC.

Concerning this clonotype itself: A much larger clone differs from this one at a single base, so this may be a read error. The chain joins TRBV20-1 to TRBJ2-7; D might be TRBD1 or TRBD2, each matching 6 bases. The CDR3 consists of 11 residues. Germline CDR1 reads DFQATT; CDR2 reads SNEGSKA (reference sequence). CDR3 sequence (DNA): TGCAGGGCTAGAAGGGGGGCAGAGCAGTACTTC. Translation: CRARRGAEQYF.

This clonotype was detected only once. At one of its ends the junction is not consistent with the germline gene, which may arise from a read error. The V and J genes are TRBV7-9 and TRBJ2-3; D possibly matches TRBD1 or TRBD2 (6 bases each). This CDR3 has 14 residues. Germline V gene data show CDR1 as SEHNR and CDR2 as FQNEAQ (reference sequence). CDR3 sequence reads: CASSPDGGPDAQYF. As DNA, the CDR3 is TGTGCCAGCAGCCCTGACGGGGGCCCAGATGCGCAGTATTTT.

This chain joins TRBV10-2 and TRBJ2-1, with D unclear. Germline CDR1 WSHSY, CDR2 SAAADI. The CDR3 has 12 residues. Trimming took off 2 bases at V and 10 bases at J, with 9 bases between the two ends. The CDR3 loop is CASSEGVAEQFF. In nucleotides, the CDR3 is TGCGCCAGCAGTGAGGGGGTTGCCGAGCAGTTCTTC.

As to this clonotype: The CDR3 carries no conserved terminal phenylalanine or tryptophan, so it likely arises from a read error. The chain recombines TRBV5-1 with TRBJ2-5; 7 positions agree with TRBD2. The CDR3 is made up of 15 amino acids. The ends lost 0 bases at V and 4 bases at J; junction bases unmatched: 6. In germline, CDR1 is SGHRS, CDR2 YFSETQ. The CDR3 loop reads CASSLGGGGGETQYN. The CDR3 DNA is TGCGCCAGCAGCTTGGGCGGCGGGGGAGGAGAGACCCAGTACAAC.

This clonotype was detected a few times. Since a much larger clone is just one base distant, this may be a read error. The chain has TRBV6-5 and TRBJ1-6; 8 nucleotides agree with TRBD1. This CDR3 is built from 14 residues. Germline CDR1 is MNHEY and CDR2 is SVGAGI. CDR3 amino acids: CASSSTGTGSPPHF. The CDR3 DNA follows: TGTGCCAGCAGTTCTACCGGGACAGGTTCACCCCCCCACTTT.

This clonotype was found many times. V usage is TRBV25-1 and J usage is TRBJ2-7; no clear D. The CDR3 extends over 12 amino acids. V was shortened by 4 bases and J by 4 bases, with 8 bases between the two germline ends. Germline V gene data show CDR1 as MGHDK and CDR2 as SYGVNS. This chain's CDR3 is CASSGQMYEQYF. The CDR3 bases are TGTGCCAGCAGTGGCCAGATGTACGAGCAGTACTTC.

A word on this clonotype: This may stem from a read error, because a much larger clone lies one nucleotide away. V gene TRBV20-1 combines with J gene TRBJ1-2; no firm D call. CDR1 is DFQATT, CDR2 SNEGSKA, per germline (reference sequence). The CDR3 is made up of 13 amino acids. The CDR3, as DNA: TGCAGTGCTGGAGATCTAACAGAGCATGGCTACACCTTC. The encoded protein is CSAGDLTEHGYTF.

This clonotype was counted only a few times. This chain connects TRBV5-1 to TRBJ1-4; 7 nucleotides match TRBD1. The CDR3 totals 16 residues. The germline V gene has CDR1 SGHRS and CDR2 YFSETQ. Unmatched junction bases numbered 4, after V lost 1 base and J lost 1 base. The CDR3 DNA reads as TGCGCCAGCAGCTTGAGCCAGGGGGGAACTAATGAAAAACTGTTTTTT. Its protein product is CASSLSQGGTNEKLFF.

This clonotype was detected ten times or more. V gene TRBV6-1 combines with J gene TRBJ2-1; 8 nucleotides agree with TRBD2. The germline gives CDR1 MNHNS, CDR2 SASEGT. Trimming removed 6 bases from V and 0 bases from J; junction bases left unmatched: 4. The CDR3 is 15 residues long. The CDR3 bases are TGTGCCAGCAGATTAGCGGGGAGCTCCTACAATGAGCAGTTCTTC. Translated, it gives CASRLAGSSYNEQFF.

V usage is TRBV5-1 and J usage is TRBJ2-7, with D possibly TRBD1 on 6 matching bases. This CDR3 is 14 amino acids long. Germline-derived CDR1 and CDR2 are SGHRS and YFSETQ. The V end lost 4 bases, the J end lost 3 bases, and 14 bases lay between the germline ends. The CDR3 is CASSDLVRGYEQYF. CDR3 DNA sequence: TGCGCCAGCAGCGACCTAGTCAGGGGCTACGAGCAGTACTTC.